Given below is one TCR beta chain in context. The entry originates in a study of T-cell memory formation after mild COVID-19. The V gene lost 5 bases and the J gene lost 0 bases, with 10 bases spanning the gap. Germline V lookup: CDR1 SGHTA, CDR2 FQGNSA. CDR3 length equals 14 residues. One entry per CDR3 protein results from TCRdb running MiXCR on the 5' RACE reads. The data show more than 110,000 distinct CDR3 sequences, more than 13% seen once. This receptor was obtained from an adult woman who had mild COVID-19 (a few samples of this study predate the infection). Cell type and time point are not known. V and J are TRBV7-2 and TRBJ1-1; the D is unclear. The sequencing sample was made of PBMCs or a T cell subset sorted from them (not recorded which). CDR3 bases: TGTGCCAGCAGCCCGATGTTTATGAACACTGAAGCTTTCTTT. As protein: CASSPMFMNTEAFF. The whole variable domain, remainder taken from reference TRBV7-2 and TRBJ1-1, is GAGVSQSPSNKVTEKGKDVELRCDPISGHTALYWYRQSLGQGLEFLIYFQGNSAPDKSGLPSDRFSAERTGGSVSTLTIQRTQQEDSAVYLCASSPMFMNTEAFFGQGTRLTVV.